Shown below are 5 T cell receptor beta chains from a single sample sequenced in a study of OX40 agonist ivuxolimab in advanced cancers. Produced via immunoSEQ multiplex PCR; TCRdb's table is partial and in-frame only. Counted here are 79,000 or so clones, about 90% occurring once; the ten biggest clones make up 1.5% to 2%. Sequencing was performed on CD4+ or CD8+ T cells sorted from blood, taken in a trial of the OX40 agonist ivuxolimab. The origin of the receptors is an adult with an advanced solid tumor such as melanoma, head and neck, liver or kidney cancer.

Only one count was recorded for this clone. The genes are TRBV11-3 and TRBJ2-7, with TRBD2 matching 7 bases. The CDR3 is 15 amino acids. Losses at the gene ends were 1 base for V and 0 bases for J; bases not matched to a gene: 3. The germline V gene encodes CDR1 SGHNT and CDR2 YENEEA. In DNA, the CDR3 is TGTGCCAGCAGCTTAGCTAGCGGTTACTCCTACGAGCAGTACTTC. Its protein product is CASSLASGYSYEQYF.

The CDR3 nucleotides are TGTGCCAGCAGCAGACAAGTCGGAAACACCATATATTTT. Its translation is CASSRQVGNTIYF. The rearrangement joins TRBV27 to TRBJ1-3; the D is unclear. V gave up 6 bases and J gave up 4 bases, with 10 bases separating them. CDR1 MNHEY and CDR2 SMNVEV come from the germline V gene (reference sequence). The CDR3 is 13 residues long.

The J gene is TRBJ1-2, the V gene TRBV2; D is unclear. CDR3 size: 14 residues. CDR1 and CDR2 (germline): SNHLY, FYNNEI. Trimming took 7 bases from V and 1 from J, leaving 13 bases between them. The CDR3, as DNA: TGTGCCAGCACCCTAGGAGGGAATAACTATGGCTACACCTTC. As protein: CASTLGGNNYGYTF.

The CDR3 here is CASSPPRSGELFF. Written as DNA, the CDR3 is TGTGCCAGCAGCCCACCACGTTCCGGGGAGCTGTTTTTT. This chain connects TRBV7-9 to TRBJ2-2; unclear D gene. The germline CDR1 and CDR2 sequences are SEHNR and FQNEAQ (reference sequence). Trimming left V 5 bases short and J 6 bases short, with 10 bases between. The CDR3 is 13 residues long.

This chain connects TRBV6-1 to TRBJ2-7; 10 bases are a match to TRBD1. From germline, CDR1 is MNHNS and CDR2 SASEGT. Trimming cost V 3 bases and J 5 bases; bases outside gene matches: 10. This CDR3 has 16 amino acids. Here the CDR3 DNA reads TGTGCCAGCAGTGACCATATCTGGGGACAGGGGAACGAGCAGTACTTC. Protein sequence: CASSDHIWGQGNEQYF.